The 21 T cell receptor beta chains reported below all come from one sample, sequenced in a study of blood T cell repertoires in COVID-19. Sequenced by immunoSEQ multiplex PCR; TCRdb stores in-frame clones only, minus some. The sample consists of approximately 130,000 clones, 80% to 85% of them appearing once. The material sequenced was PBMCs or T cells enriched from blood (not recorded which). The receptor set was obtained from a man under 40 who had recovered from COVID-19.

In DNA, the CDR3 is TGTGCCAGCAGTCTAACAGGGCCCAACTATGGCTACACCTTC. Translating it yields CASSLTGPNYGYTF. The rearrangement links TRBV28 to TRBJ1-2; D might be TRBD1 (6 bases). This CDR3 region has 14 residues. Trimming took off 5 bases at V and 2 bases at J, with 12 bases between the two ends. Germline V CDR1 and CDR2: MDHEN, SYDVKM.

J is TRBJ2-1 and V is TRBV7-3; 16 bases are a match to TRBD2. The length of the CDR3 is 17 residues. V was pared by 5 bases and J by 6 bases, with 7 bases of the junction left unmatched. CDR1 is SGHTA, CDR2 FQGTGA, per germline. CDR3 sequence: CASSEGTSGRAFNEQFF. The CDR3 DNA reads as TGTGCCAGCAGCGAGGGGACTAGCGGGAGGGCCTTCAATGAGCAGTTCTTC. Supplemented by reference TRBV7-3 and TRBJ2-1, the full variable domain reads GAGVSQTPSNKVTEKGKYVELRCDPISGHTALYWYRQSLGQGPEFLIYFQGTGAADDSGLPNDRFFAVRPEGSVSTLKIQRTERGDSAVYLCASSEGTSGRAFNEQFFGPGTRLTVL.

This clone is a singleton in its sample. The chain recombines TRBV5-1 with TRBJ2-2; weak D call: TRBD2 (5 bases). V lost 2 bases, J lost 7 bases, and 15 bases lay in between. The CDR3 contains 15 residues. Germline V gene data show CDR1 as SGHRS and CDR2 as YFSETQ. CDR3 bases: TGCGCCAGCAGCTTTGACGGTGGACTGCTCGGGGAGCTGTTTTTT. Its translation is CASSFDGGLLGELFF.

V gene TRBV27 combines with J gene TRBJ1-5; TRBD1 matches at 9 bases. Germline CDR1 MNHEY, CDR2 SMNVEV (reference sequence). This CDR3 has 15 residues. V dropped 4 bases and J dropped 7; count of bases not matched to a gene: 8. CDR3 sequence (DNA): TGTGCCAGCAGTTCGAAACAGGGGGCAGGACAGCCCCAGCATTTT. Protein product: CASSSKQGAGQPQHF.

CDR3 amino acids: CASSLKPHPTIQYF. The CDR3 DNA sequence: TGTGCCAGCAGTTTAAAGCCTCACCCCACTATTCAGTACTTC. This chain links TRBV27 with TRBJ2-4; D not resolved. CDR1 and CDR2 (germline): MNHEY, SMNVEV (reference sequence). Trimming took 2 bases from V and 10 from J, leaving 15 bases between them. This CDR3 spans 14 amino acids.

The chain links TRBV25-1 to TRBJ2-3, with D possibly being TRBD1 (6 bases). CDR1 is MGHDK, CDR2 SYGVNS, per germline. V lost 3 bases, J lost 5 bases, and 9 bases lay in between. The CDR3 loop spans 13 amino acids. This CDR3 is CASSDAGVDTQYF. In nucleotides, the CDR3 is TGTGCCAGCAGTGATGCAGGGGTAGATACGCAGTATTTT.

The chain recombines TRBV5-1 with TRBJ1-1; TRBD1 might be the D (5 bases). Germline V lookup: CDR1 SGHRS, CDR2 YFSETQ. This CDR3 is built from 14 residues. V was cut by 0 bases and J by 4 bases, with 10 bases left in between. CDR3 in DNA: TGCGCCAGCAGCTTGGCCGGGGGGGTCACTGAAGCTTTCTTT. Amino acids: CASSLAGGVTEAFF.

The chain employs TRBV7-9 and TRBJ1-2; 7 bases map to TRBD1. Germline-derived CDR1 and CDR2 are SEHNR and FQNEAQ (reference sequence). V shed 7 bases and J 2 bases; nucleotides not matched to a gene: 4. The CDR3 totals 13 residues. The CDR3 protein is CASTPGQNYGYTF. The CDR3 DNA reads TGTGCCAGCACCCCGGGACAGAACTATGGCTACACCTTC.

This rearrangement joins TRBV18 to TRBJ1-1; tentatively, D is TRBD1 (6 bases). Germline V lookup: CDR1 KGHSH, CDR2 LQKENI. The V end lost 4 bases, the J end lost 6 bases, and 15 bases lay between the germline ends. The CDR3 length is 14 residues. CDR3 sequence reads: CASSQPPGVAEAFF. The DNA of the CDR3 is TGTGCCAGCTCACAACCCCCAGGGGTGGCTGAAGCTTTCTTT.

This rearrangement joins TRBV5-1 to TRBJ2-5; 7 bases match TRBD2. This CDR3 comprises 16 residues. Germline V gene data show CDR1 as SGHRS and CDR2 as YFSETQ. Losses at the gene ends were 5 bases for V and 5 bases for J; bases not matched to a gene: 15. CDR3 sequence reads: CASRPPAGRAGETQYF. The CDR3, as DNA: TGCGCCAGCAGACCCCCAGCTGGGAGGGCCGGGGAGACCCAGTACTTC.

This clone turned up a few times. The chain uses TRBV5-1 and TRBJ1-4; D unclear. Germline lookup yields CDR1 SGHRS and CDR2 YFSETQ. CDR3 length: 16 amino acids. V was trimmed by 1 base and J by 4 bases, leaving 14 bases between them. The chain's CDR3 is CASSLRGGGGNEKLFF. The CDR3 region has the DNA TGCGCCAGCAGCTTGCGGGGAGGAGGCGGTAATGAAAAACTGTTTTTT. The full variable domain, its missing parts supplied by reference TRBV5-1 and TRBJ1-4, is KAGVTQTPRYLIKTRGQQVTLSCSPISGHRSVSWYQQTPGQGLQFLFEYFSETQRNKGNFPGRFSGRQFSNSRSEMNVSTLELGDSALYLCASSLRGGGGNEKLFFGSGTQLSVL.

The chain recombines TRBV25-1 with TRBJ2-7; D remains ambiguous. CDR3 length: 14 residues. Germline values: CDR1 MGHDK, CDR2 SYGVNS. The ends were cut back, 1 base at V and 3 bases at J, with 10 bases in the middle. As DNA, the CDR3 is TGTGCCAGCAGTGAATTCGACAAAAACTACGAGCAGTACTTC. This translates into CASSEFDKNYEQYF.

J is TRBJ1-4 and V is TRBV5-1; maybe TRBD1 (5 bases). This CDR3 spans 14 amino acids. Germline-derived CDR1 and CDR2 are SGHRS and YFSETQ. Trimming removed 6 bases at V and 1 base at J, with 10 bases between. Here the CDR3 DNA reads TGCGCCAGCAATACAGGCGGAACTAATGAAAAACTGTTTTTT. Its translation is CASNTGGTNEKLFF.

The chain combines TRBV28 with TRBJ1-5; maybe TRBD1 (6 bases). The V end was cut by 3 bases, the J end by 6 bases, with 12 bases between. Germline values: CDR1 MDHEN, CDR2 SYDVKM. This CDR3 is 14 amino acids long. The CDR3 bases are TGTGCCAGCAGTTTTTCAGGGGCAGGTCAGCCCCAGCATTTT. It is translated as CASSFSGAGQPQHF.

The chain links TRBV21-1 to TRBJ2-1; TRBD2 was called by the table and not checked on the DNA. TRBV21-1 is annotated as a pseudogene. The CDR3 consists of 16 residues. This chain's CDR3 is CASRFSGSRFYNEQFF. The CDR3 DNA reads TGTGCCAGCAGGTTTAGCGGGTCACGCTTCTACAATGAGCAGTTCTTC.

This clone was recorded only once. The chain recombines TRBV9 with TRBJ2-2; weak D call: TRBD1 (7 bases). CDR3 length equals 15 residues. Trimming took off 4 bases at V and 6 bases at J, with 16 bases between the two ends. Germline loops: CDR1 SGDLS, CDR2 YYNGEE. CDR3 sequence reads: CASSRQGGVAGELFF. The CDR3 DNA follows: TGTGCCAGCAGCCGTCAGGGGGGAGTGGCCGGGGAGCTGTTTTTT. The complete variable domain, with remaining parts taken from reference TRBV9 and TRBJ2-2, reads DSGVTQTPKHLITATGQRVTLRCSPRSGDLSVYWYQQSLDQGLQFLIQYYNGEERAKGNILERFSAQQFPDLHSELNLSSLELGDSALYFCASSRQGGVAGELFFGEGSRLTVL.

The rearrangement links TRBV9 to TRBJ2-3, with D tentatively TRBD2 (5 bases). The CDR3 is 13 residues long. Germline V gene data show CDR1 as SGDLS and CDR2 as YYNGEE. V lost 0 bases to trimming and J lost 6 bases, with 8 bases between them. The CDR3 spells CASSVATGDTQYF. In DNA, the CDR3 is TGTGCCAGCAGCGTAGCTACGGGGGATACGCAGTATTTT.

The CDR3 DNA follows: TGTGCCAGCAGTGAGGGCGGGGGTGCAGATACGCAGTATTTT. This translates into CASSEGGGADTQYF. The chain employs TRBV6-1 and TRBJ2-3; 7 bases align to TRBD2. The CDR3 sequence is 14 residues long. J gave up 4 bases and V 3 bases, and 4 bases lay outside the gene matches. Germline V CDR1 and CDR2: MNHNS, SASEGT.

The chain recombines TRBV27 with TRBJ2-5, with 12 bases aligning to TRBD1. This CDR3 is 15 amino acids long. The trim removed 5 bases at V and 4 bases at J, leaving 5 bases unmatched. Germline values: CDR1 MNHEY, CDR2 SMNVEV (reference sequence). The CDR3 spells CASSPGQGALETQYF. The CDR3, as DNA: TGTGCCAGCAGTCCGGGACAGGGGGCCTTAGAGACCCAGTACTTC.

The rearrangement joins TRBV6-5 to TRBJ1-2; 9 nucleotides agree with TRBD1. The CDR3 is made up of 14 amino acids. CDR1 MNHEY and CDR2 SVGAGI come from the germline V gene. V gave up 7 bases and J gave up 2 bases; unmatched junction bases: 5. The CDR3 spells CASNGGTGNYGYTF. The CDR3 DNA reads TGTGCCAGCAACGGAGGGACAGGGAACTATGGCTACACCTTC.

This clone was recorded once. The rearrangement uses TRBV4-2 and TRBJ2-1; TRBD2 agrees at 9 bases. Per germline, CDR1 LGHNA and CDR2 YNFKEQ. The CDR3 runs to 16 residues. With V trimmed by 4 bases and J by 3 bases, 7 bases remained unmatched. The CDR3 bases are TGTGCCAGCAGCCCTATAGCGGGAGAATTCTACAATGAGCAGTTCTTC. As protein: CASSPIAGEFYNEQFF.